These T cell receptor beta chains were read from a single sample in a study of T cell responses to AZD1222 COVID-19 vaccine. The data were produced by immunoSEQ multiplex PCR, yet TCRdb's version contains in-frame clones alone and is incomplete. The sample has 98,000 or so clones, roughly 90% seen once. The starting material was peripheral blood, obtained 28 days after the second AZD1222 dose. These receptors originate from an adult who received the AZD1222 COVID-19 vaccine. The conserved cysteine and the conserved F or W are not part of the CDR3 here.

TRBV30	TRBJ1-5	AWSDPWGGDQPQH
TRBV28	TRBJ1-2	ASGGTALEGYT
TRBV19	TRBJ1-4	ASSIGRATNEKLF
TRBV9	TRBJ1-4	ASSQEGGKEKLF
TRBV19	TRBJ2-7	ASSITGGAYEQY
TRBV5-1	TRBJ2-7	ASSFPNRDRASYEQY
TRBV9	TRBJ2-1	ASSPLAGTSYNEQF
TRBV13	TRBJ1-5	ASSSRLGQPQH
TRBV5-1	TRBJ1-1	ASSMTGFMNTEAF
TRBV11-2	TRBJ2-7	ASSFAGVWEQY
TRBV12-3/TRBV12-4	TRBJ1-1	ASSLAISEAF
TRBV7-9	TRBJ1-1	ASSLGLGTMNTEAF
TRBV28	TRBJ1-6	ASSYPSGSSYNSPLH
TRBV28	TRBJ2-6	ASRGGVAGANVLT
TRBV18	TRBJ1-5	ASSPGLRYQPQH
TRBV5-4	TRBJ1-1	ASSLGGVTTEAF
TRBV27	TRBJ2-7	ASSPTPYEQY
TRBV11-3	TRBJ2-1	ATAREYISLRQF
TRBV19	TRBJ1-3	ASSIDNGPGASGNTIY
TRBV18	TRBJ2-1	ASSPWAGEPYNEQF
TRBV5-1	TRBJ1-4	ASSQRQFEKLF
TRBV7-6	TRBJ2-1	ASSLVGTGFGYNEQF
TRBV6-5	TRBJ1-2	ASTPGAGNYGYT
TRBV11-2	TRBJ1-2	ASSLEVGQGHGYT
TRBV30	TRBJ1-5	AWSADRDSNQPQH
TRBV28	TRBJ2-5	ASRNGQFGEGETQY
TRBV6-2/TRBV6-3	TRBJ2-7	ASSYTPGTSGSYEQY
TRBV7-9	TRBJ1-2	ASSPGVGRDIGYT
TRBV15	TRBJ1-1	ATSRGSRTEAF
TRBV19	TRBJ1-2	ASSTGQGWNGYT
TRBV6-5	TRBJ1-4	ASRGRWEEKLF
TRBV11-2	TRBJ2-1	ASNHAGGRDSEQF
TRBV24-1	TRBJ1-5	ATSAGTGNWIVQPQH
TRBV12-3/TRBV12-4	TRBJ1-1	ASSFVTTEAF
TRBV6-5	TRBJ2-7	ASSRLAGSSYEQY
TRBV27	TRBJ2-7	ASSRQIASYEQY
TRBV27	TRBJ1-2	ASSSKGANYGYT
TRBV6-2/TRBV6-3	TRBJ2-3	ASSYDPRPTDTQY
TRBV2	TRBJ2-3	ASSVATSFTDTQY
TRBV10-3	TRBJ1-1	AINVDPETEAF
TRBV4-2	TRBJ2-3	ASSQDLGGTDTQY
TRBV7-9	TRBJ2-7	ASGPFAYEQY
TRBV27	TRBJ1-2	ASAPSGEPYGYT
TRBV19	TRBJ2-1	ASSIDPGSYNEQF
TRBV30	TRBJ1-5	AWGQGQWNQPQH
TRBV18	TRBJ2-1	ASSPRVAGVPGEQF
TRBV6-2/TRBV6-3	TRBJ1-5	ASSWRGTDNQPQH
TRBV12-3/TRBV12-4	TRBJ1-1	ASIIQGNTEAF
TRBV19	TRBJ2-7	ASSPGSPLYEQY
TRBV28	TRBJ1-4	ASSFLSVLGEKLF
TRBV2	TRBJ2-3	ASSGSGPIEY
TRBV2	TRBJ2-5	ASSWDYQETQY
TRBV5-1	TRBJ1-1	ASSAGASATEAF
TRBV19	TRBJ1-5	ASSPDTAYSNQPQH
TRBV30	TRBJ2-1	AWGLDNEQF
TRBV5-4	TRBJ1-2	ASSSFIQKSYGYT
TRBV5-1	TRBJ1-1	ASRKTQGLNTEAF
TRBV7-9	TRBJ1-1	ASSWLMNTEAF
TRBV11-3	TRBJ2-2	ASSLVAGAGELF
TRBV3-1/TRBV3-2	TRBJ2-7	ASSQVDRGSYEQY